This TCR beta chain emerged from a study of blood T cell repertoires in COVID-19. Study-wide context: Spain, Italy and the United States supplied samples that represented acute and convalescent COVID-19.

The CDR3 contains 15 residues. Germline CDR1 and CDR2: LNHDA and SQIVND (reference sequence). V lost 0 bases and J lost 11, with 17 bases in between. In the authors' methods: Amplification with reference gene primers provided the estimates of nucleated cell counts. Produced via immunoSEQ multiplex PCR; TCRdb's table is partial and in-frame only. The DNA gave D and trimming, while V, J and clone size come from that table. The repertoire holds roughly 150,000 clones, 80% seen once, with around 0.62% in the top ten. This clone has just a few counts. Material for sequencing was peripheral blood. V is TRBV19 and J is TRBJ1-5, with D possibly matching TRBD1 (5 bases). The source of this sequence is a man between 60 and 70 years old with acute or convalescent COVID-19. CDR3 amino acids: CASSIDRGPQGAQHF. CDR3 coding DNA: TGTGCCAGTAGTATAGATAGAGGTCCGCAAGGGGCCCAGCATTTT.